This T cell receptor (beta chain) was obtained from a study of shared clonotypes between healthy human individuals. About the study: Each donor contributed plates that comprised three CD4 naive, three CD4 memory, two CD8 naive and one CD8 memory. Study outcomes and limitations: Sequencing depth was a factor that was expected to affect clonotype sharing among donors. Donors were few, which limited the genetic and exposure-history diversity represented.

Trimming removed 4 bases from V and 4 bases from J, with 5 bases in between. Germline V lookup: CDR1 SQVTM, CDR2 ANQGSEA. The CDR3 is 11 amino acids. Worth noting for this clone: What it binds is not known.

Assay: immunoSEQ multiplex PCR; the TCRdb copy retains only in-frame clones and omits some. This sample has 950,000 to 1,100,000 clones, with roughly 74% found just once. This TCR was sampled from a man younger than 30 in good health. Some clones in this sample may be carry-over from other donors' samples. The chain carries TRBV29-1 and TRBJ1-3; D call uncertain. The sample was memory CD4+ T cells from PBMCs. Subset given: CD45RA-negative fraction. The CDR3 is CSVVMGNTIYF. The CDR3 DNA reads as TGCAGCGTTGTGATGGGAAACACCATATATTTT.